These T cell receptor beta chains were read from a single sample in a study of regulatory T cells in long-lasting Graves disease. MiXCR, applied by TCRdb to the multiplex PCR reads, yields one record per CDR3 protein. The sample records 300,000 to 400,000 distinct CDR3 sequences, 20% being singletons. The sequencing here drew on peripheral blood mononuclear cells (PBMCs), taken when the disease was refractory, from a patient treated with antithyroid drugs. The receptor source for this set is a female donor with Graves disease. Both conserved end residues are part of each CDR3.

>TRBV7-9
CASSSLPGQGPLTF
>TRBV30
CAWSGRDRVLYEQYF
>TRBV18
CASSPGISSGGETQYF
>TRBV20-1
CSASRRLAGLETQYF
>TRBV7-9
CASSPAGTSGMEQYF
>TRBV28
CASNGPGGFYEQYF
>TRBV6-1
CAGSQGQNTEAFF
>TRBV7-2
CASSFSGGADTQYF
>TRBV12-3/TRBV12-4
CASSFGQAFKKLFF
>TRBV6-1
CASRNRDSSYEQYF
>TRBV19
CASSSARDSVNYGYTF
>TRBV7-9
CASSHPGLSERFF
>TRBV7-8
CASSGGATYNEQFF
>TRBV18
CASSPLGQGVNYGYTF
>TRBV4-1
CASSHPGSTDTQYF
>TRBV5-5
CASSLEGQTYGYTF
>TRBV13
CASSAYPRYIANYGYTF
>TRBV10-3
CAISPGTGGWEQYF
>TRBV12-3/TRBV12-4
CASSWGARNSPLHF
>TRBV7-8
CASSHNQGANQPQHF
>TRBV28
CASSSIFAYEQYF
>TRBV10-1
CASSATTQGSGELFF
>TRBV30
CAWSVHSGVDGYTF
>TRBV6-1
CASSETGGFVGPQHF